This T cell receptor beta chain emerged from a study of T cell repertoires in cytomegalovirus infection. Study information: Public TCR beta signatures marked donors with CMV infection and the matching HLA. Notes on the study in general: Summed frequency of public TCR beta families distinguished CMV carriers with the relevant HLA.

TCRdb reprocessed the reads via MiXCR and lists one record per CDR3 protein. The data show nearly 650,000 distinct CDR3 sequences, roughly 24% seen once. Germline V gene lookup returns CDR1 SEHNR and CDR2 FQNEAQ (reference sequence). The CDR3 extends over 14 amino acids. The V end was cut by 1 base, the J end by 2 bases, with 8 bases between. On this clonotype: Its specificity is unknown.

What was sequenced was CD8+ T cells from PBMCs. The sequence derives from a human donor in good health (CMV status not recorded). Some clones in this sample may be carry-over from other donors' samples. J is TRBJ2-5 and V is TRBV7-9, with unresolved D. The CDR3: CASSLVVVQETQYF. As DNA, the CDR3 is TGTGCCAGCAGCTTAGTTGTGGTTCAAGAGACCCAGTACTTC.